This T cell receptor beta chain was identified in a study of T cell changes during pregnancy in multiple sclerosis (dated by TCRdb to 2018 to 2020). In the study overall: The study looked at changes in the T cell repertoire across pregnancy in women with multiple sclerosis.

Preparation of the library involved the immunoSEQ multiplex PCR assay. The source is immuneACCESS, and TCRdb retained only in-frame sequences with V and J called. Part of the clones is not carried over; for the studies checked, unresolved V genes explain less than half of this, and the remainder is unexplained. The sample contains about 57,000 clones, 93% of them found a single time. More than 1.5% of the sample is taken by the ten largest. The CDR3 goes from the cysteine to the phenylalanine over 15 residues. Kept here is only the CDR3 DNA, which spans 45 bases and is read in frame from base 1. This clone was seen a single time. There is no known antigen for this receptor. One base away there is no much larger clone; base qualities are not given.

The sequence is built from TRBV21-1 and TRBJ1-2. TRBV21-1 counts as a pseudogene. The sequences come from peripheral blood, collected after pregnancy. This TCR derives from a female donor with multiple sclerosis, enrolled in a pregnancy study. The CDR3 corresponds to CASSKAGGRMWGYTF. The nucleotide sequence reads TGTGCCAGCAGCAAAGCTGGCGGAAGGATGTGGGGCTACACCTTC.